A selection of T cell receptor beta chains follows, all from one sample in a study of blood T cell repertoires in COVID-19. Produced via immunoSEQ multiplex PCR; TCRdb's table is partial and in-frame only. Of about 240,000 clones in the sample, approximately 83% were seen once. Sequenced sample: peripheral blood. Source of these receptors: a man younger than 45 who had recovered from COVID-19. Both conserved end residues are part of each CDR3. A D gene is named only where the DNA matches it firmly. The listing skips clone size in some rows; elsewhere it reads once, few, many or a size class.

clone_size,j_call,d_call,v_call,cdr3_aa,cdr3_nt
few,TRBJ2-2,-,TRBV6-4,CASSLTSTGELFF,TGTGCCAGCAGCTTGACATCCACCGGGGAGCTGTTTTTT
-,TRBJ1-1,TRBD1,TRBV6-5,CASSPWTGNTEAFF,TGTGCCAGCAGTCCCTGGACAGGGAACACTGAAGCTTTCTTT
-,TRBJ1-3,TRBD1,TRBV10-3,CAISGTGFGDSGNTIYF,TGTGCCATCAGCGGGACAGGGTTTGGGGACTCTGGAAACACCATATATTTT
-,TRBJ1-6,-,TRBV19,CASTLDHTKSPLHF,TGTGCCAGTACCCTGGATCATACTAAATCACCCCTCCACTTT
-,TRBJ1-1,-,TRBV28,CASRVGGPQGAFF,TGTGCCAGCAGGGTAGGCGGGCCCCAAGGAGCTTTCTTT
-,TRBJ2-3,TRBD2,TRBV5-1,CASSLDPAGGLDTQYF,TGCGCCAGCAGCTTGGACCCAGCGGGGGGGTTAGATACGCAGTATTTT
-,TRBJ1-6,-,TRBV19,CASRPRGEGDFPPLHF,TGTGCCAGTAGACCCCGCGGCGAAGGGGATTTCCCACCCCTCCACTTT
-,TRBJ2-1,-,TRBV6-6,CASRKGGTGNEQFF,TGTGCCAGCAGGAAGGGGGGGACGGGCAATGAGCAGTTCTTC
few,TRBJ1-4,-,TRBV4-1,CASRVTGSTNEKLFF,TGCGCCAGCAGAGTTACAGGGTCAACTAATGAAAAACTGTTTTTT
-,TRBJ2-7,-,TRBV7-9,CASSLTGSWVGF,TGTGCCAGCAGCTTAACGGGGTCCTGGGTAGGCTTC
-,TRBJ2-1,-,TRBV7-6,CASSFSQRHEQFF,TGTGCCAGCAGCTTTTCGCAGAGGCATGAGCAGTTCTTC
-,TRBJ1-5,-,TRBV19,CASSKTDSNQPQHF,TGTGCCAGTAGTAAGACAGATAGCAATCAGCCCCAGCATTTT
-,TRBJ2-5,TRBD1,TRBV24-1,CATNQGAEETQYF,TGTGCCACGAACCAGGGGGCAGAGGAGACCCAGTACTTC
once,TRBJ1-1,-,TRBV29-1,CSVTSLDTEAFF,TGCAGCGTTACGTCACTGGACACTGAAGCTTTCTTT
-,TRBJ2-2,TRBD2,TRBV5-1,CASRNGTSGMGNTGELFF,TGCGCCAGCAGAAACGGGACTAGCGGCATGGGGAACACCGGGGAGCTGTTTTTT
-,TRBJ1-1,-,TRBV5-5,CASSPLGENTEAFF,TGTGCCAGCAGCCCGCTCGGGGAGAACACTGAAGCTTTCTTT
-,TRBJ1-6,TRBD1,TRBV14,CASRPRTGGMSSYNSPLHF,TGTGCCAGTCGTCCCCGAACAGGGGGCATGAGCTCCTATAATTCACCCCTCCACTTT
-,TRBJ1-4,-,TRBV5-4,CASSLDPGEKLFF,TGTGCCAGCAGCTTGGACCCAGGTGAAAAACTGTTTTTT
-,TRBJ2-3,-,TRBV5-5,CASSLEGVWTDTQYF,TGTGCCAGCAGCTTGGAAGGGGTGTGGACAGATACGCAGTATTTT
-,TRBJ1-2,-,TRBV3-1/TRBV3-2,CASSPSTLPYYGYTF,TGTGCCAGCAGCCCTTCGACACTTCCATACTATGGCTACACCTTC
-,TRBJ2-3,TRBD1,TRBV10-1,CASSEIADRELDTQYF,TGCGCCAGCAGTGAGATTGCGGACAGGGAACTAGATACGCAGTATTTT
-,TRBJ2-3,TRBD2,TRBV3-1/TRBV3-2,CASSRNSGGRDTQYF,TGTGCCAGCAGCCGCAATAGCGGGGGTCGGGATACGCAGTATTTT